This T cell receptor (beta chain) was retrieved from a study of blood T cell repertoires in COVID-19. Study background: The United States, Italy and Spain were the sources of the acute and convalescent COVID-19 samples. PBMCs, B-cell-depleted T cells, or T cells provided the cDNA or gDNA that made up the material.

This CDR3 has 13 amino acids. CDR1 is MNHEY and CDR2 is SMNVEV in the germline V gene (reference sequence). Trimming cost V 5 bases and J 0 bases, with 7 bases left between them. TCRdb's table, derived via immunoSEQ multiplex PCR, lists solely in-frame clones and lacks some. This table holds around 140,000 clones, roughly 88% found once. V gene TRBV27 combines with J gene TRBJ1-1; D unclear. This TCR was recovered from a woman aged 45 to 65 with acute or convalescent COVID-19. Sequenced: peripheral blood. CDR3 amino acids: CASSKHMNTEAFF. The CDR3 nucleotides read TGTGCCAGCAGTAAACACATGAACACTGAAGCTTTCTTT.